Listed below are T cell receptor beta chains from one sample, sequenced in a study of T cell responses to AZD1222 COVID-19 vaccine. The assay was immunoSEQ multiplex PCR, and TCRdb's table has in-frame clones only and misses some. The table has more than 150,000 clones, about nine tenths seen once. This specimen was peripheral blood, taken after recovery from COVID-19. The receptors derive from an adult who had recovered from COVID-19. CDR3s leave out the opening cysteine and the closing phenylalanine or tryptophan. D genes are given only for firm matches.

V	J	D	length	CDR3
TRBV24-1	TRBJ2-3	TRBD2	14	ATSRLAGVGTDTQY
TRBV7-9	TRBJ1-6	-	12	ASSVILSQSPLH
TRBV19	TRBJ1-5	-	10	ASSITAQPQH
TRBV15	TRBJ2-5	-	12	ATSRVGGKETQY
TRBV6-2/TRBV6-3	TRBJ2-7	-	9	ASSYGLPQY
TRBV9	TRBJ1-5	TRBD1	13	ASSVGGTVDQPQH
TRBV27	TRBJ2-2	-	12	ATQPTFYPGELF
TRBV11-2	TRBJ2-2	-	10	ASSWWTGELF
TRBV11-2	TRBJ2-7	TRBD2	13	ASSSGLPGEGEQY
TRBV7-3	TRBJ1-6	-	13	ASSLAPALYSPLH
TRBV9	TRBJ2-3	TRBD2	15	ASSVDPSGGAKDTQY
TRBV9	TRBJ1-2	-	12	ASSVGGVLYGYT
TRBV11-2	TRBJ1-2	-	12	ASSLARGKDGYT
TRBV19	TRBJ2-3	TRBD1	12	ASSQGVGTDTQY
TRBV9	TRBJ1-1	-	11	ASSVDRLGEAF
TRBV7-2	TRBJ1-2	-	11	ASSPRGGDGYT
TRBV25-1	TRBJ2-3	-	12	ASSRLSNTDTQY
TRBV7-3	TRBJ2-1	TRBD2	14	ASSLAGADLYNEQF
TRBV12-1	TRBJ2-3	-	14	ASTRNWGRGTDTQY
TRBV9	TRBJ2-7	-	9	ASSVDNEQY
TRBV27	TRBJ1-4	-	11	ASSLQLNEKLF
TRBV15	TRBJ2-7	-	12	ATSRDRGPNEQY
TRBV5-1	TRBJ2-1	-	12	ASSLGRIYNEQF
TRBV24-1	TRBJ2-3	-	10	ATSEQTDTQY
TRBV7-2	TRBJ2-1	-	15	ASSLGRGQSVRNEQF
TRBV14	TRBJ2-7	-	10	ASSRQVWEQY
TRBV7-8	TRBJ1-1	-	13	ASSLGQLKNTEAF
TRBV11-1	TRBJ2-5	-	13	ASSQTPDRKETQY
TRBV7-9	TRBJ2-2	-	10	ASSRRAGELF
TRBV2	TRBJ1-1	-	12	ASSETRSNTEAF
TRBV5-4	TRBJ1-5	-	11	ASSLDSNQPQH
TRBV7-3	TRBJ2-1	TRBD2	12	ASSERGSYNEQF
TRBV11-2	TRBJ2-2	-	13	ASSLSGSFTGELF
TRBV18	TRBJ1-1	TRBD1	13	ASSNAGQAGTEAF
TRBV7-8	TRBJ2-1	TRBD2	15	ASSTWTSGIIYNEQF
TRBV10-3	TRBJ2-2	-	10	AISEQAGELF
TRBV6-5	TRBJ1-1	-	11	ASKTTSGTEAF
TRBV27	TRBJ2-7	-	11	ASSPPGSYEQY
TRBV9	TRBJ2-2	-	14	ASSRLGGRRSGELF
TRBV4-3	TRBJ1-5	-	14	ASSQEVGLNGQPQH
TRBV12-3/TRBV12-4	TRBJ1-3	-	11	ASTPPGLNTIY
TRBV28	TRBJ2-3	TRBD2	15	ASSIGTSGGSTDTQY
TRBV4-3	TRBJ1-5	TRBD1	12	ASSQGQGDQPQH
TRBV5-4	TRBJ2-5	-	12	ASSLQGRQETQY
TRBV24-1	TRBJ1-5	TRBD1	12	ATSDRTGDRPQH
TRBV6-2/TRBV6-3	TRBJ1-5	-	14	ASSSMSFWSNQPQH
TRBV7-3	TRBJ2-2	TRBD1	18	ASSLRAGGFQTPNTGELF
TRBV7-9	TRBJ1-4	-	12	ASSPRGTNEKLF
TRBV29-1	TRBJ1-3	-	10	SVMASGNTIY
TRBV28	TRBJ1-4	-	13	ASSGDGTTNEKLF
TRBV6-1	TRBJ1-5	TRBD1	14	ASSEALNRGNQPQH
TRBV4-2	TRBJ1-6	-	18	ASSQYPTDRQYPLGSPLH
TRBV3-1/TRBV3-2	TRBJ1-1	-	14	ASSRAWNPFSTEAF
TRBV5-8	TRBJ1-6	-	12	ASSPGGIHSPLH
TRBV10-3	TRBJ2-2	-	13	AIKGVDRYTGELF